This TCR beta chain derives from a study of immune evolution from preneoplasia to lung adenocarcinoma. General observations from the study: T cell clonality was higher in KRAS-mutant than EGFR-mutant or wild-type nodules.

This CDR3 region has 15 residues. The germline V gene has CDR1 ENHRY and CDR2 SYGVKD. V lost 4 bases and J lost 5; bases outside the gene matches: 10. Measured with immunoSEQ multiplex PCR; TCRdb has only the in-frame clones, and not every one. The table shows roughly 13,000 clones, with roughly 80% occurring only once. As to this clone: Its specificity is unknown.

Histologic diagnosis was independently verified by two lung pathologists. The sequenced material came from FFPE minimally invasive lung adenocarcinoma tissue. This receptor was taken from a person aged 70 to 79 with lung adenocarcinoma. The chain employs TRBV10-3 and TRBJ1-2; TRBD1 matches 7 bases. The chain's CDR3 is CAISAGTADLYGYTF. CDR3 coding DNA: TGTGCCATCAGTGCCGGGACAGCCGATCTTTATGGCTACACCTTC.